The source of this T cell receptor (beta chain) is a study of blood T cell repertoires in COVID-19. Background on the study: Donors in the United States, Italy and Spain gave samples during acute or convalescent COVID-19. Sources were T cells, B-cell-depleted T cells, or PBMCs; the material itself was cDNA or gDNA.

How the authors handled the data: Amplification of reference gene primers provided the estimated nucleated cell counts. Repertoires were generated with immunoSEQ multiplex PCR, while TCRdb's copy carries only in-frame clones and drops some. That table gives V, J and clone size, and the DNA gave D and trimming. Found here are around 84,000 clones, roughly 86% of them singletons; the top ten hold roughly 8%. With V trimmed by 10 bases and J by 2 bases, 7 bases remained unmatched. The CDR3 is 13 residues long. The sequence was collected from a man older than 75 with active or convalescent COVID-19. Sequencing input: peripheral blood. The chain is built from TRBV6-7 and TRBJ1-2; 7 bases match TRBD1. TRBV6-7 is filed as an ORF, its function uncertain. This CDR3 is CANPLTGNYGYTF. CDR3 nucleotides: TGTGCCAACCCCTTGACAGGGAACTATGGCTACACCTTC.